This record looks at one T cell receptor beta chain sequence and its context. Its antigen is not identified. The data were obtained in a study of blood T cells in healthy people across ages. Study results and limitations: In long-lived donors, naive CD4+ cell counts and diversity exceeded those of aged donors. The fall in TCR beta diversity per million T cells was roughly linear with age. Donor CMV status was unknown, possibly confounding expanded clonotype changes.

Through a sample-barcoded 5' primer and a J-beta primer mix, a second PCR was run for roughly 7 to 11 cycles. Template switching added a 12-random-nucleotide identifier to every cDNA molecule. TCRdb re-called the 5' RACE reads with MiXCR, one entry per CDR3 protein. The sample lists roughly 1,000,000 distinct CDR3 sequences, almost 25% occurring once. CDR3 length equals 14 residues. Germline CDR1 reads SNHLY; CDR2 reads FYNNEI. Trimming pared 0 bases from V and 0 bases from J, leaving 5 bases between. These records were also assigned to another study, of T cells of mothers and their children.

Input material: blood. The sequence was collected from a girl aged 2-15 years in good health. The chain is built from TRBV2 and TRBJ1-1; no definite D call. The CDR3 here is CASSEAGLNTEAFF. CDR3 nucleotide sequence: TGTGCCAGCAGTGAAGCCGGGTTGAACACTGAAGCTTTCTTT. The entire variable domain, with the rest obtained from reference TRBV2 and TRBJ1-1, is as follows: EPEVTQTPSHQVTQMGQEVILRCVPISNHLYFYWYRQILGQKVEFLVSFYNNEISEKSEIFDDQFSVERPDGSNFTLKIRSTKLEDSAMYFCASSEAGLNTEAFFGQGTRLTVV.